The rows below give T cell receptor beta chains drawn from one sample of a study of T cells after yellow fever vaccination. From the 5' RACE reads, TCRdb called clonotypes with MiXCR, one entry per CDR3 protein. The top ten clones hold roughly 13% of a sample with 500,000 to 650,000 distinct CDR3 sequences, roughly 13% of them seen once. The sequenced sample was PBMCs, obtained on the day of the yellow fever booster vaccination. The receptors derive from a man aged 25 to 45 who received the YFV17D yellow fever vaccine. CDR3s include the opening cysteine and the closing phenylalanine or tryptophan. D genes are given only for firm matches. For some rows the clone size is stated as once, few or many, or as a class when expanded; others skip it.

d_call clone_size j_call v_call cdr3_nt cdr3_aa
- - TRBJ2-2 TRBV30 TGTGCCCATGGGTTGACTAACTCCGGGGAGCTGTTTTTT CAHGLTNSGELFF
- few TRBJ1-2 TRBV12-3/TRBV12-4 TGTGCCAGCACCTTGACACTTAACTATGGCTACACCTTC CASTLTLNYGYTF
- - TRBJ2-5 TRBV7-9 TGTGCCAGCCAGACCAGCCTTCAAGAGACCCAGTACTTC CASQTSLQETQYF
- few TRBJ2-3 TRBV15 TGTGCCACCAGCGGAGGACAACACACAGATACGCAGTATTTT CATSGGQHTDTQYF
- - TRBJ1-4 TRBV15 TGTGCCACCAGCAGAGATGGGGGAATGATAAGAAAACTGTTTTTT CATSRDGGMIRKLFF
- few TRBJ2-5 TRBV9 TGTGCCAGCAGCGTAGATCCTAAGCGGGAGACCCAGTACTTC CASSVDPKRETQYF
TRBD2 - TRBJ2-7 TRBV20-1 TGCAGTGCGCCGCTAGCGGGAGGGCCCGGAGCCTACGAGCAGTACTTC CSAPLAGGPGAYEQYF
- - TRBJ2-7 TRBV27 TGTGCCAGCACGTCCAGGGGGGGTTACGAGCAGTACTTC CASTSRGGYEQYF
TRBD1 few TRBJ2-3 TRBV4-1 TGCGCCAGCAGCCAAGAAGTATCTTGGGAGAGTGCCGGGACAGGAGTAGGGACAGATACGCAGTATTTT CASSQEVSWESAGTGVGTDTQYF
- many TRBJ2-1 TRBV12-3/TRBV12-4 TGTGCCAGCAGTATCAGCAGGGCTTCCTACAATGAGCAGTTCTTC CASSISRASYNEQFF
TRBD1 few TRBJ2-3 TRBV4-2 TGTGCCAGCAGCCACCCACCTACAGGGGACCTATCAGATACGCAGTATTTT CASSHPPTGDLSDTQYF
TRBD2 few TRBJ2-5 TRBV18 TGTGCCAGCTCACCAAAGGGAGGGGAGACCCAGTACTTC CASSPKGGETQYF